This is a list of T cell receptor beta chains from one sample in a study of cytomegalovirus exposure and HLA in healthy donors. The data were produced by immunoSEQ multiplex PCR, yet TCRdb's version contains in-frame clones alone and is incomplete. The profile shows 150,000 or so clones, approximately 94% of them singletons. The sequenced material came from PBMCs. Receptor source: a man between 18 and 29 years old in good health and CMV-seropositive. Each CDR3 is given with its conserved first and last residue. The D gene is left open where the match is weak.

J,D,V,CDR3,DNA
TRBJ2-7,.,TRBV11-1,CASSLQYASYEQYF,TGTGCCAGCAGCTTACAGTACGCCTCCTACGAGCAGTACTTC
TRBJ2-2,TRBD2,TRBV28,CASSKGTRENGELFF,TGTGCCAGCTCAAAAGGGACTAGAGAGAACGGGGAGCTGTTTTTT
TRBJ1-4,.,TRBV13,CASSLGGRGEKLFF,TGTGCCAGCAGCTTGGGCGGAAGGGGTGAAAAACTGTTTTTT
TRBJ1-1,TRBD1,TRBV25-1,CASSEFFLPGGMDTEAFF,TGTGCCAGCAGTGAATTTTTTTTGCCAGGGGGCATGGACACTGAAGCTTTCTTT
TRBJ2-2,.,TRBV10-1,CASSESTGLNTGELFF,TGCGCCAGCAGTGAAAGTACAGGGCTAAACACCGGGGAGCTGTTTTTT
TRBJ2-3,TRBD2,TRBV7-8,CASSSTSGSRTDTQYF,TGTGCCAGCAGCTCCACTAGCGGGAGCCGCACAGATACGCAGTATTTT
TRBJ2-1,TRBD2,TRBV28,CASIIREGRYNEQFF,TGTGCCAGCATAATTCGGGAGGGCCGTTACAATGAGCAGTTCTTC
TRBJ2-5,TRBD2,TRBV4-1,CASSPVALAGETQYF,TGCGCCAGCAGCCCCGTAGCCCTAGCGGGAGAGACCCAGTACTTC
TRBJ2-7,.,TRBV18,CASSPMDSSYEQYF,TGTGCCAGCTCACCCATGGACAGTTCCTACGAGCAGTACTTC
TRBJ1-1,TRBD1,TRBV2,CASSDGDRGNTEAFF,TGTGCCAGCAGTGATGGGGACAGGGGAAACACTGAAGCTTTCTTT
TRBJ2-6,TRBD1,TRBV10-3,CASESRQGAGANVLTF,TGTGCCAGCGAATCCCGTCAGGGGGCTGGGGCCAACGTCCTGACTTTC
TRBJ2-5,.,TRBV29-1,CSVEATERTWETQYF,TGCAGCGTTGAAGCCACAGAGAGGACTTGGGAGACCCAGTACTTC
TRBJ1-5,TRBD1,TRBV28,CASSTSDRGTFSQPQHF,TGTGCCAGCAGCACTTCGGACAGGGGGACCTTCAGTCAGCCCCAGCATTTT
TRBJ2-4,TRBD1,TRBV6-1,CASSVRDRGDIQYF,TGTGCCAGCAGCGTCCGGGACAGGGGCGACATTCAGTACTTC
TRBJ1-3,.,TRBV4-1,CASSQARTAPWDTIYF,TGCGCCAGCAGCCAAGCCCGGACAGCTCCTTGGGACACCATATATTTT
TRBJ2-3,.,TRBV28,CASSPYTGMDTDTQYF,TGTGCCAGCAGTCCCTACACAGGGATGGACACAGATACGCAGTATTTT
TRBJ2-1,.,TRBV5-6,CASSPTPSSYNEQFF,TGTGCCAGCAGTCCCACGCCGAGCTCCTACAATGAGCAGTTCTTC
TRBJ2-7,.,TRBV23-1,CASTEQLPGSYEQYF,TGCGCCAGCACCGAACAGCTCCCTGGCTCCTACGAGCAGTACTTC
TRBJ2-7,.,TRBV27,CASSAGFGSYEQYF,TGTGCCAGCAGTGCGGGGTTCGGTTCCTACGAGCAGTACTTC
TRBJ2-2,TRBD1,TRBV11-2,CASSPGTVITGELFF,TGTGCCAGCAGCCCAGGGACAGTAATCACCGGGGAGCTGTTTTTT
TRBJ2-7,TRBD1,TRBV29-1,CSVEETGATYEQYF,TGCAGCGTTGAAGAGACAGGGGCCACCTACGAGCAGTACTTC
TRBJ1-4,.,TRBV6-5,CASRQGYNEKLFF,TGTGCCAGCAGACAGGGATATAATGAAAAACTGTTTTTT
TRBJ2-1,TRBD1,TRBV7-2,CASGPGTGPLQFF,TGTGCCAGCGGACCCGGGACAGGACCTCTCCAGTTCTTC
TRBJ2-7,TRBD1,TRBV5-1,CASSPADRGQYEQYF,TGCGCCAGCAGCCCCGCGGACAGGGGGCAGTACGAGCAGTACTTC
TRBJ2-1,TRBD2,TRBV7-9,CASSSTSGSSYNEQFF,TGTGCCAGCAGCAGCACTAGCGGGAGCTCCTACAATGAGCAGTTCTTC
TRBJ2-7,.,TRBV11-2,CASSLVVGYSGRPYEQYF,TGTGCCAGCAGCTTAGTGGTGGGGTATAGCGGACGACCCTACGAGCAGTACTTC
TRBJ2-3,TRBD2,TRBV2,CASIPLTSGRDTQYF,TGTGCCAGCATTCCCCTAACTAGCGGGAGAGATACGCAGTATTTT
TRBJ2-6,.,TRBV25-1,CASLGASGANVLTF,TGTGCCAGTCTAGGGGCCTCTGGGGCCAACGTCCTGACTTTC
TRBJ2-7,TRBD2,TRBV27,CASSLGLAGPYEQYF,TGTGCCAGCAGTTTGGGACTAGCGGGGCCCTACGAGCAGTACTTC